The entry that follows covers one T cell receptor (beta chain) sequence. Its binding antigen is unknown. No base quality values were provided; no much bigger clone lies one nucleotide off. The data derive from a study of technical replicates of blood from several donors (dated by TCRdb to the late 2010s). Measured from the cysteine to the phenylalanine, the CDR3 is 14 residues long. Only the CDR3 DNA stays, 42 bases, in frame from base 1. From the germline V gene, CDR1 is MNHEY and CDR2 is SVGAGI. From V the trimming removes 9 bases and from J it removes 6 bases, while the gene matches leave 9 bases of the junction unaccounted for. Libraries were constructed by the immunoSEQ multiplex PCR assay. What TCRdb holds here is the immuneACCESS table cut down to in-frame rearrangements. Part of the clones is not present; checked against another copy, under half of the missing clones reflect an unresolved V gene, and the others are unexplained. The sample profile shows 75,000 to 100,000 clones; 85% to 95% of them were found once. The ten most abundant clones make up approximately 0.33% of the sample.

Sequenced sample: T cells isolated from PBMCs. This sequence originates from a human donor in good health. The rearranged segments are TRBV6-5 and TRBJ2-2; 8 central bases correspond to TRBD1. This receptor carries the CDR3 CASRDRGYAGELFF. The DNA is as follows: TGTGCCAGTCGAGACAGGGGATATGCCGGGGAGCTGTTTTTT.